This T cell receptor beta chain is from a study of T cells in Graves' hyperthyroidism and ophthalmopathy. Study-level findings and limits: Blood samples included most of the expanded thyroid clonotypes exceeding 0.001.

From RNA transcripts, TCR beta CDR3 regions were amplified. HTBI primers were the set used in a first-round RT-PCR of the TCR CDR3. TCRdb re-analysed the multiplex PCR reads in MiXCR, keeping a single row per CDR3 protein. The sample lists fewer than 650,000 distinct CDR3 sequences, more than 11% occurring once. The CDR3 runs to 15 residues. The V gene lost 0 bases and the J gene lost 3 bases, with 10 bases spanning the gap. The germline CDR1 and CDR2 sequences are WNHNN and SYGVQD (reference sequence). In patients aged 18 to 65, hyperthyroidism was newly diagnosed, with duration under 2 months. This clonotype has at least ten counts. The antigen is not known.

The receptor's source is a woman aged 25 to 45 with Graves' hyperthyroidism that later progressed to Graves' ophthalmopathy. Sequenced input: blood. The V and J genes are TRBV10-1 and TRBJ2-3; D gene unclear. CDR3 loop: CASSESTQETDTQYF. The CDR3 nucleotides are TGCGCCAGCAGTGAGTCGACCCAGGAGACAGATACGCAGTATTTT.